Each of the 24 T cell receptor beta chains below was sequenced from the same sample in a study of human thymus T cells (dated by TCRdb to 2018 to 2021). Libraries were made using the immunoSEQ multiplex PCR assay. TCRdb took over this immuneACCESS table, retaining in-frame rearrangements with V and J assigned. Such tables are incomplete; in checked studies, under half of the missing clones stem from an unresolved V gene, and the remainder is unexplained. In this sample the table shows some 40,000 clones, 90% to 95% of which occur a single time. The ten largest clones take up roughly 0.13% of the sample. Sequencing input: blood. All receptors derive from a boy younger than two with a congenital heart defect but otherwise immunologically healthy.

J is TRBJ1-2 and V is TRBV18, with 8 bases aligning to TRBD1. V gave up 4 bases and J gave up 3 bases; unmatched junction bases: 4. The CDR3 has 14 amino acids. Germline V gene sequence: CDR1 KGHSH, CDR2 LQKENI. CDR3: CASSLPTGDYGYTF. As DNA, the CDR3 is TGTGCCAGCTCACTCCCGACAGGGGACTATGGCTACACCTTC. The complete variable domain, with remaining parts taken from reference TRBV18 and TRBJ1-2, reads NAGVMQNPRHLVRRRGQEARLRCSPMKGHSHVYWYRQLPEEGLKFMVYLQKENIIDESGMPKERFSAEFPKEGPSILRIQQVVRGDSAAYFCASSLPTGDYGYTFGSGTRLTVV.

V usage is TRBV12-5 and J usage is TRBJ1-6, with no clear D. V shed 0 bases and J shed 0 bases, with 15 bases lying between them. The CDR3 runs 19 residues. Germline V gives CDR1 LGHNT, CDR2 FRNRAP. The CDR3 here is CASGLVTNKSRSYNSPLHF. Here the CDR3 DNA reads TGTGCTAGTGGTTTGGTTACAAATAAGAGTCGCTCCTATAATTCACCCCTCCACTTT. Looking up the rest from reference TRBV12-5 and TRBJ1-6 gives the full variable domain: DARVTQTPRHKVTEMGQEVTMRCQPILGHNTVFWYRQTMMQGLELLAYFRNRAPLDDSGMPKDRFSAEMPDATLATLKIQPSEPRDSAVYFCASGLVTNKSRSYNSPLHFGNGTRLTVT.

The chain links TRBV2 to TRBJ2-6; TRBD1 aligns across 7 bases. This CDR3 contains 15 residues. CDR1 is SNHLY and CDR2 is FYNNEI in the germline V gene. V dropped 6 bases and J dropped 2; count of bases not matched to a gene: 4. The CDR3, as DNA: TGTGCCAGCAGGCGACAGGGTACTGGGGCCAACGTCCTGACTTTC. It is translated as CASRRQGTGANVLTF.

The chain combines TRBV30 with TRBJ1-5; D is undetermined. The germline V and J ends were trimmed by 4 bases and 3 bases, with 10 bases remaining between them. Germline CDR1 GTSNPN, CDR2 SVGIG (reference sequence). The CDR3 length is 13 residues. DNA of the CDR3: TGTGCCTGGAACGAAATCCACAATCAGCCCCAGCATTTT. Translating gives CAWNEIHNQPQHF.

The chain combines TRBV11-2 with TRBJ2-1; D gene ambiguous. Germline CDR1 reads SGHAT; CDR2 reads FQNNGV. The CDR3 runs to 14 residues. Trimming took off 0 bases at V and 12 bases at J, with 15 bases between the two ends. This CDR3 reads CASSLDPLPWGQFF. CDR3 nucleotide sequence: TGTGCCAGCAGCTTAGATCCCCTACCTTGGGGGCAGTTCTTC.

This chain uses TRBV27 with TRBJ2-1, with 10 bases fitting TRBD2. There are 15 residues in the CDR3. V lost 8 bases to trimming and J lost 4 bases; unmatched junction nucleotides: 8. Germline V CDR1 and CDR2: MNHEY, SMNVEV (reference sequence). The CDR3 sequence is CASLSGTSVYNEQFF. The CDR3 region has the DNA TGTGCCAGCTTATCCGGGACTAGCGTTTACAATGAGCAGTTCTTC.

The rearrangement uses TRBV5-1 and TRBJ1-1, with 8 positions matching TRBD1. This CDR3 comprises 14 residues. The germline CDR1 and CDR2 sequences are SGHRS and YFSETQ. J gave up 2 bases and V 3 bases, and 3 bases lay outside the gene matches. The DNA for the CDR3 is TGCGCCAGCAGCTCGGACAGGGTAAACACTGAAGCTTTCTTT. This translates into CASSSDRVNTEAFF.

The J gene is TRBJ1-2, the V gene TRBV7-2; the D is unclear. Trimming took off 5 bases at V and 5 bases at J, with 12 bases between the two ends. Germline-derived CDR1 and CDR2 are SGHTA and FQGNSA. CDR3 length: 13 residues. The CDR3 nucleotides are TGTGCCAGCAGCCCCGGACGGAGATATGGCTACACCTTC. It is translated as CASSPGRRYGYTF.

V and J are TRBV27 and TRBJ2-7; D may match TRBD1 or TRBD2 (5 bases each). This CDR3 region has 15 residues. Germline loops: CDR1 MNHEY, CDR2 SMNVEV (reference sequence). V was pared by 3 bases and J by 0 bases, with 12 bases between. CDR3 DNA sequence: TGTGCCAGCAGTTTCTCGGGACGGATCTCCTACGAGCAGTACTTC. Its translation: CASSFSGRISYEQYF.

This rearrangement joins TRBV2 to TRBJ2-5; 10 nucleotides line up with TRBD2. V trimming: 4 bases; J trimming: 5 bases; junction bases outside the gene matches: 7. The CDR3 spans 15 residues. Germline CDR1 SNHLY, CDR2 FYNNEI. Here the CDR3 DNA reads TGTGCCAGCAGTGGCAGCGGGGGGGCATATGAGACCCAGTACTTC. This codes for CASSGSGGAYETQYF.

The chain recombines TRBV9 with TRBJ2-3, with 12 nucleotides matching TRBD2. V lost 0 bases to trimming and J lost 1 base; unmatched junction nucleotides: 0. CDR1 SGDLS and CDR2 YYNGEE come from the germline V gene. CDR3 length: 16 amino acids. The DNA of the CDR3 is TGTGCCAGCAGCGTAGGACTAGCGGGGGGCACAGATACGCAGTATTTT. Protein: CASSVGLAGGTDTQYF.

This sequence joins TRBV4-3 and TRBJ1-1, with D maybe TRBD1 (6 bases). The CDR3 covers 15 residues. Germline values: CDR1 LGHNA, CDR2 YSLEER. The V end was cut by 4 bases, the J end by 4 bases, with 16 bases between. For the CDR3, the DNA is TGCGCCAGCAGCCTTATTACAGGGATCGGCACTGAAGCTTTCTTT. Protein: CASSLITGIGTEAFF.

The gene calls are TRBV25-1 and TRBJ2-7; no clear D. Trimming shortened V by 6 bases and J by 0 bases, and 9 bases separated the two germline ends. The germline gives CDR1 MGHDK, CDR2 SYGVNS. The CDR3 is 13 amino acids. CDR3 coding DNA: TGTGCCAGCAGAACATCTAGCTCCTACGAGCAGTACTTC. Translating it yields CASRTSSSYEQYF.

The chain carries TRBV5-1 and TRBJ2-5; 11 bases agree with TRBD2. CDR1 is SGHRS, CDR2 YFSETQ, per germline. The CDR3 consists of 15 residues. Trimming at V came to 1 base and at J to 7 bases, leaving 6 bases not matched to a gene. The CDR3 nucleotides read TGCGCCAGCAGCTTGTTAGCGGGGGGGCATAGGACCCAGTACTTC. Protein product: CASSLLAGGHRTQYF. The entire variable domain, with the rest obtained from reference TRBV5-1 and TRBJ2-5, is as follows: KAGVTQTPRYLIKTRGQQVTLSCSPISGHRSVSWYQQTPGQGLQFLFEYFSETQRNKGNFPGRFSGRQFSNSRSEMNVSTLELGDSALYLCASSLLAGGHRTQYFGPGTRLLVL.

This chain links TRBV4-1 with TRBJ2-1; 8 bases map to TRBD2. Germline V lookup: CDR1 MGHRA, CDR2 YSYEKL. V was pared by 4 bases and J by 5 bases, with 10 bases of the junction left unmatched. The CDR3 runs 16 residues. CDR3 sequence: CASSLLSGGLHNEQFF. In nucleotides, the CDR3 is TGCGCCAGCAGCCTTCTGTCGGGGGGGCTGCACAATGAGCAGTTCTTC.

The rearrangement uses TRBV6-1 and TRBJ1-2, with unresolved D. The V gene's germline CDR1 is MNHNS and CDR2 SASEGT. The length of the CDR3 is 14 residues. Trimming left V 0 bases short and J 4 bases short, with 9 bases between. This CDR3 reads CASSEAMLLYGYTF. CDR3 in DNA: TGTGCCAGCAGTGAAGCGATGCTGCTCTATGGCTACACCTTC.

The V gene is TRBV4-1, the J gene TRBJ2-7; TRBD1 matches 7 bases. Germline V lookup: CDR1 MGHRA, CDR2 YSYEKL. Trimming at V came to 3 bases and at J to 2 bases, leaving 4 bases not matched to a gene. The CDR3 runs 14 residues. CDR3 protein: CASSQGDSPYEQYF. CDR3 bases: TGCGCCAGCAGCCAGGGGGACAGCCCCTACGAGCAGTACTTC.

The CDR3 sequence: CASSVQGQQETQYF. CDR3 coding DNA: TGTGCCAGCAGCGTACAAGGACAGCAAGAGACCCAGTACTTC. V is TRBV9 and J is TRBJ2-5; TRBD1 is a possible D gene (6 bases). This CDR3 is 14 amino acids long. The ends were cut back, 1 base at V and 2 bases at J, with 9 bases in the middle. Per the germline V gene, CDR1 is SGDLS and CDR2 is YYNGEE.

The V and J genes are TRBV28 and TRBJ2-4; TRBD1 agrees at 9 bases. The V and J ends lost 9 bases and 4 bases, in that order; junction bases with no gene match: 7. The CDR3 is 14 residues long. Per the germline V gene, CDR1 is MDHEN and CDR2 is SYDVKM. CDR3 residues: CASRGQGLKNIQYF. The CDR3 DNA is TGTGCCAGTCGGGGACAGGGTTTAAAAAACATTCAGTACTTC.

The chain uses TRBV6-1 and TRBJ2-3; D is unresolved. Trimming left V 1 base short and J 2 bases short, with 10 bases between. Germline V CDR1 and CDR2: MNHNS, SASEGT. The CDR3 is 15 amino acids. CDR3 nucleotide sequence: TGTGCCAGCAGTGAAGTACTCTCTATCACAGATACGCAGTATTTT. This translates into CASSEVLSITDTQYF.

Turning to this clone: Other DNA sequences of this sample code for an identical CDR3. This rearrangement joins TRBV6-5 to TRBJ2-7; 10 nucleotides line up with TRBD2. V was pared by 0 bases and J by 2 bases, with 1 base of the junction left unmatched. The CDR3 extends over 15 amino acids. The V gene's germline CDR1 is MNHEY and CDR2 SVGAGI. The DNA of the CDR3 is TGTGCCAGCAGTTACTCGAGCGGGGGGGCCTACGAGCAGTACTTC. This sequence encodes CASSYSSGGAYEQYF.

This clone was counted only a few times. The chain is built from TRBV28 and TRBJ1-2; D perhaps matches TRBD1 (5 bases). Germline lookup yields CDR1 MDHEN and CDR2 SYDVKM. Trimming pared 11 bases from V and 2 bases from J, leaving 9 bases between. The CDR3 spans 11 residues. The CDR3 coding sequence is TGTGCCGGCTCAGGGAACTATGGCTACACCTTC. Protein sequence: CAGSGNYGYTF.

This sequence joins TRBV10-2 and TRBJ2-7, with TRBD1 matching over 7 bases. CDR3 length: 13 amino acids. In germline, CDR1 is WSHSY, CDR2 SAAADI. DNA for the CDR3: TGCTCAGGGGGTAGGGGCAGGGCCTACGAGCAGTACTTC. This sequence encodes CSGGRGRAYEQYF.

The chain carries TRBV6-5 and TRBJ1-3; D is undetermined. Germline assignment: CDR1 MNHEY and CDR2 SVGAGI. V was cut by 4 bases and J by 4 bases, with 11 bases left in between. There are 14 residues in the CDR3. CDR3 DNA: TGTGCCAGCAGTTTCCAAAAAAAGGGAAACACCATATATTTT. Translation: CASSFQKKGNTIYF.